The T cell receptor beta chain described here comes from a study of T-cell reconstitution after alpha-beta-depleted transplantation in children. Regarding the study as a whole: Newly made T cells mostly supplied T-cell counts and diversity one year after transplant. After transplant, at about two months, alpha-beta T cells were reportedly derived from several hundred expanded graft clones. For some patients, TCRbeta diversity was high at day 60 because of recipient T cells and thymic progenitors that survived.

The library targeted TCRbeta and was prepared with unique molecular identifiers. TCRdb reprocessed the PCR reads with MiXCR, giving one entry per CDR3 protein. Here the sample spans about 260,000 distinct CDR3 sequences, under 9.5% being singletons. In its sample, this clonotype was seen many times. Its antigen remains unidentified. This clonotype was obtained from a male patient younger than 18 who had a stem cell transplant for acute lymphoblastic leukemia, so the T cells may come from the graft donor. The specimen comprised PBMCs, mostly from graft donor cells, sampled 180 days after TCRalphabeta/CD19-depleted stem cell transplant.

DNA for the CDR3: TGTGCCAGCAGTTTACCGGGACAGTCGACCTACGAGCAGTACTTC. Its translation is CASSLPGQSTYEQYF. This chain joins TRBV12-3 or TRBV12-4 and TRBJ2-7, with 7 nucleotides matching TRBD1. CDR3 size: 15 residues. V trimming: 2 bases; J trimming: 2 bases; junction bases outside the gene matches: 6.